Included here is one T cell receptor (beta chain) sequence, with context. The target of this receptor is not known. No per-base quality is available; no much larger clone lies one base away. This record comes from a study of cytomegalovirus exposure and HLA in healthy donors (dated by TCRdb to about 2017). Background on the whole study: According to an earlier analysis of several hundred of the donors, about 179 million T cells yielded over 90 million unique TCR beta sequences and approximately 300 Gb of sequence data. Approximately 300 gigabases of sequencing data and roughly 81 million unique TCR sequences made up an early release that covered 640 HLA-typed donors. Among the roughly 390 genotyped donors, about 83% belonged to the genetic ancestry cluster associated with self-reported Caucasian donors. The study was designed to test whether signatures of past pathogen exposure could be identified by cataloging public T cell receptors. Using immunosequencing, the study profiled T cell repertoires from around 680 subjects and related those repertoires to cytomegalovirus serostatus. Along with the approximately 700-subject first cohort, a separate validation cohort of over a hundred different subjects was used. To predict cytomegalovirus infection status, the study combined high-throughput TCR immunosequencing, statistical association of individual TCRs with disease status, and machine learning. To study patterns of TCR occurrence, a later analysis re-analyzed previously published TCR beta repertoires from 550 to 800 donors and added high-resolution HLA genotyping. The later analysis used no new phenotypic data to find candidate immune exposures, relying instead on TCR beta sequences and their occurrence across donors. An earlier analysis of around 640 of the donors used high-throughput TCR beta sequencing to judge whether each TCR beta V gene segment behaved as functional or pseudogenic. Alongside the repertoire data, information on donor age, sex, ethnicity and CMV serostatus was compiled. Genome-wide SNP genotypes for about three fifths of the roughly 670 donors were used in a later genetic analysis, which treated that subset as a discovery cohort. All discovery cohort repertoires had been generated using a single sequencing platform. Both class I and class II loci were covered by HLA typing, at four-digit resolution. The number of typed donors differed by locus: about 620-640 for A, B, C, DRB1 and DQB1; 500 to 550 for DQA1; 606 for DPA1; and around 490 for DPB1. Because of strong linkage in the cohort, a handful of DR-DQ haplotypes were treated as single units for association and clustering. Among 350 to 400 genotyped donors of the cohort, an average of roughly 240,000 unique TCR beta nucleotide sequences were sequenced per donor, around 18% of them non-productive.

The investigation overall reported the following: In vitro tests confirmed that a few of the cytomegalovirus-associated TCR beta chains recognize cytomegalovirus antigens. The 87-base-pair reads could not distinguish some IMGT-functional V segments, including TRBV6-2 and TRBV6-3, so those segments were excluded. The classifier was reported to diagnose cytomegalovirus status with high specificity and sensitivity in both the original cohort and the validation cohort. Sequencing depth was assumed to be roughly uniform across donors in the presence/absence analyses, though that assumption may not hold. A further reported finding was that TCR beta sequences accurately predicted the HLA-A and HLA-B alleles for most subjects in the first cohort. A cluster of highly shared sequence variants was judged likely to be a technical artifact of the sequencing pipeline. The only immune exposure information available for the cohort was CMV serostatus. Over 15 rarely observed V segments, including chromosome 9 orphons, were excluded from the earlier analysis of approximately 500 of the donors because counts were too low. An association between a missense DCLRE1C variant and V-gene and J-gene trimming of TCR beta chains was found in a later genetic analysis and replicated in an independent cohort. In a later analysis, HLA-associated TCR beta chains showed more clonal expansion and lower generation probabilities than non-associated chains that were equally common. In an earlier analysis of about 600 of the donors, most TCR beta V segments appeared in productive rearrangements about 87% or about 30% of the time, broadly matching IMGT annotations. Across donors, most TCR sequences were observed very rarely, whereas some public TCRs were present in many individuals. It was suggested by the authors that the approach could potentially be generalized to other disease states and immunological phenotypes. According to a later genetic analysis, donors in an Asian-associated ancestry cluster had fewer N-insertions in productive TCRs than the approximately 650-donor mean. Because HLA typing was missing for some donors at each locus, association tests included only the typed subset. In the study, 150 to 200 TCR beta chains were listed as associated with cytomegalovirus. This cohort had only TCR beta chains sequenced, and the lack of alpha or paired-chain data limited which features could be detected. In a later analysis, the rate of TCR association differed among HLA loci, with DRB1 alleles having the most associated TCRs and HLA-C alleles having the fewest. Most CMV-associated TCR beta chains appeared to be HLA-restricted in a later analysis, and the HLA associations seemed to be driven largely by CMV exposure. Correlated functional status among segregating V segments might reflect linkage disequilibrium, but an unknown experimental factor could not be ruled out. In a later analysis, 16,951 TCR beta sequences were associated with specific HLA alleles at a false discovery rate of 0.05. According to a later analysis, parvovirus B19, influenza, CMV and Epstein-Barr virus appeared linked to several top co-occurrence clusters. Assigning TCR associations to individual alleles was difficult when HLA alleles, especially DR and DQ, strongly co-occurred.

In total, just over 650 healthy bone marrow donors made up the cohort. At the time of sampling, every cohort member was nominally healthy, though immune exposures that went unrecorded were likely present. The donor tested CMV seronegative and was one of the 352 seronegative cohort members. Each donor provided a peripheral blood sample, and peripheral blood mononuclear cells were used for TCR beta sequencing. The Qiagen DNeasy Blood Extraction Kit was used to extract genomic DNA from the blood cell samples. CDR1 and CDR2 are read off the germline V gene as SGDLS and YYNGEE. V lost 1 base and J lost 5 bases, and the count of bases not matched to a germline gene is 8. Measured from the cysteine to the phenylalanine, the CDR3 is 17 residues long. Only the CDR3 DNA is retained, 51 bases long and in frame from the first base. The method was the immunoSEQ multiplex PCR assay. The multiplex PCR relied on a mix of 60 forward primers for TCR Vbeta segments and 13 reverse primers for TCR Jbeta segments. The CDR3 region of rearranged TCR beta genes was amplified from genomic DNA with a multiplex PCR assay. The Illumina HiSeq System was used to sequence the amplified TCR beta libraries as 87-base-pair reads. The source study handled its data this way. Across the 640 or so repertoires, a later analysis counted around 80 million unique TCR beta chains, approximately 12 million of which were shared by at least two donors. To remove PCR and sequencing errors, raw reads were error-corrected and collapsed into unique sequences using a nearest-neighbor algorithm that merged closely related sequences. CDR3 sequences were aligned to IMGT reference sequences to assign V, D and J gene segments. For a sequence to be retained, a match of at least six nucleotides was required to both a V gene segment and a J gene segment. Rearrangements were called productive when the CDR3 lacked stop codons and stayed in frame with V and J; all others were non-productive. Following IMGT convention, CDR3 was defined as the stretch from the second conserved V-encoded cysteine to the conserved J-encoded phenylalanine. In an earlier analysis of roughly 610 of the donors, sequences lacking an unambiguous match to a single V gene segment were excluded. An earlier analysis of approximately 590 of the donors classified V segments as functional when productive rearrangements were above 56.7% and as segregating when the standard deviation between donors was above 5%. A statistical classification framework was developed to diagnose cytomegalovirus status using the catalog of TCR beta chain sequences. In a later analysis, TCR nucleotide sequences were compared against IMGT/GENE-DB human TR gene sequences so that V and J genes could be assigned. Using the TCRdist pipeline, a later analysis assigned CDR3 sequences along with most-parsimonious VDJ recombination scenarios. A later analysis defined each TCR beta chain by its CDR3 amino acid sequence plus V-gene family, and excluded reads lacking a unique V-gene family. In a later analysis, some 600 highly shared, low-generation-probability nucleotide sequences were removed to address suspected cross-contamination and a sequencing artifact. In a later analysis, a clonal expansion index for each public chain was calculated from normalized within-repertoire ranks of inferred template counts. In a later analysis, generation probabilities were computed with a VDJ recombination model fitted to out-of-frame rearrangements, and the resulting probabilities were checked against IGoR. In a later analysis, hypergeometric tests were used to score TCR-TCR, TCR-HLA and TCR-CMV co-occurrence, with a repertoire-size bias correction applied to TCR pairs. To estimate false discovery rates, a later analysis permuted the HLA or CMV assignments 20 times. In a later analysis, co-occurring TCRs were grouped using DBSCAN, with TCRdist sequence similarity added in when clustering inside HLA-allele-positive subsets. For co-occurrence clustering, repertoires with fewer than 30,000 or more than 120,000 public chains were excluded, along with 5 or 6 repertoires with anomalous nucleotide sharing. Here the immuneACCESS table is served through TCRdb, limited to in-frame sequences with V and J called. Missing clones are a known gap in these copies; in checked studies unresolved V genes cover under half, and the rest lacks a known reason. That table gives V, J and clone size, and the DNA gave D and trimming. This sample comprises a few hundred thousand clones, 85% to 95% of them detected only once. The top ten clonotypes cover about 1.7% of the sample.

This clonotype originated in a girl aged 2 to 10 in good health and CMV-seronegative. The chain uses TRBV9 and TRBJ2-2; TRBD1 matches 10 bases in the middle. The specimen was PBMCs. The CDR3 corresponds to CASSVPRGTGDTGELFF. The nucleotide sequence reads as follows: TGTGCCAGCAGCGTACCCCGCGGGACAGGGGATACCGGGGAGCTGTTTTTT.